Shown below are 11 T cell receptor beta chains from a single sample sequenced in a study of glioma-infiltrating T cells. The iRepertoire nested amplicon-rescue multiplex PCR amplified TCR alpha and beta CDR3s from RNA. From the multiplex PCR reads, TCRdb called clonotypes with MiXCR, one entry per CDR3 protein. The data hold more than 9,500 distinct CDR3 sequences, with more than 25% observed a single time. The sample was glioma tissue, nonneoplastic brain tissue, or PBMCs (not recorded which). The receptors come from a human donor with low-grade glioma or glioblastoma, undergoing nonglioma brain surgery, or in good health (not recorded which).

At least ten counts were recorded for this clonotype. The CDR3 DNA reads TGTGCCAGCAGTTATAGTAACTATGGCTACACCTTC. The encoded protein is CASSYSNYGYTF. The chain carries TRBV6-1 and TRBJ1-2, with unresolved D. V was cut by 5 bases and J by 1 base, with 5 bases left in between. The CDR3 runs 12 residues. Germline CDR1 reads MNHNS; CDR2 reads SASEGT.

This clonotype is judged medium-sized. V is TRBV28 and J is TRBJ2-1, with D unresolved. Trimming pared 3 bases from V and 5 bases from J, leaving 5 bases between. The CDR3 sequence is 12 residues long. The germline CDR1 and CDR2 sequences are MDHEN and SYDVKM. As DNA, the CDR3 is TGTGCCAGCAGTTTTCCTAACAATGAGCAGTTCTTC. Protein sequence: CASSFPNNEQFF.

Ten or more counts support this clonotype. The rearrangement uses TRBV20-1 and TRBJ2-7; TRBD2 matches at 9 bases. This CDR3 is 16 amino acids long. The trim removed 6 bases at V and 5 bases at J, leaving 17 bases unmatched. Germline V lookup: CDR1 DFQATT, CDR2 SNEGSKA (reference sequence). CDR3 residues: CSASLEAGGRGDEQYF. CDR3 DNA sequence: TGCAGTGCCAGCTTGGAGGCGGGAGGGCGGGGGGACGAGCAGTACTTC.

On this clonotype itself: A much larger clone differs by one base, so this may be a read error. The rearrangement joins TRBV28 to TRBJ1-2; 9 bases are shared with TRBD1. CDR1 and CDR2 from the germline V gene are MDHEN and SYDVKM. The CDR3 is 14 amino acids. The V segment lost 7 bases and the J segment 7 bases; nucleotides outside the gene matches: 10. The CDR3 spells CASTPTGGYCGYTF. The CDR3 DNA reads as TGTGCCAGCACTCCGACAGGGGGTTACTGTGGCTACACCTTC.

This clonotype was recorded at least ten times. The chain is built from TRBV28 and TRBJ2-7; TRBD1 aligns across 7 bases. With 5 bases clipped from V and 2 bases from J, the junction kept 3 bases outside the gene matches. Germline V gene lookup returns CDR1 MDHEN and CDR2 SYDVKM. CDR3 length: 13 amino acids. DNA for the CDR3: TGTGCCAGCAGTCATACAGGGGCCTACGAGCAGTACTTC. Its translation is CASSHTGAYEQYF. The whole variable domain, remainder taken from reference TRBV28 and TRBJ2-7, is DVKVTQSSRYLVKRTGEKVFLECVQDMDHENMFWYRQDPGLGLRLIYFSYDVKMKEKGDIPEGYSVSREKKERFSLILESASTNQTSMYLCASSHTGAYEQYFGPGTRLTVT.

This clonotype is termed medium-sized. The rearrangement links TRBV27 to TRBJ2-1; a possible D gene is TRBD2 (6 bases). Germline V gene sequence: CDR1 MNHEY, CDR2 SMNVEV (reference sequence). The CDR3 has 15 residues. V was cut by 0 bases and J by 0 bases, with 6 bases left in between. In DNA form, the CDR3 reads TGTGCCAGCAGTTTATCGCGGGGCTCCTACAATGAGCAGTTCTTC. It encodes CASSLSRGSYNEQFF.

This clonotype was observed many times. The chain links TRBV4-1 to TRBJ2-3, with 8 bases matching TRBD2. The CDR3 has 14 residues. The trim removed 1 base at V and 14 bases at J, leaving 11 bases unmatched. Germline-derived CDR1 and CDR2 are MGHRA and YSYEKL. CDR3 nucleotide sequence: TGCGCCAGCAGCCAAGGCCTTACGAGCGGGAGCAGGTATTTT. It translates to CASSQGLTSGSRYF.

The V gene is TRBV4-2, the J gene TRBJ2-4; D could derive from TRBD1 or TRBD2 (5 bases each). Trimming shortened V by 0 bases and J by 9 bases, and 24 bases separated the two germline ends. Germline V gene lookup returns CDR1 LGHNA and CDR2 YNFKEQ. The length of the CDR3 is 18 residues. In nucleotides, the CDR3 is TGTGCCAGCAGCCAAGATTGGAGCCTGACTGGGGGTCGCGGCATTCAGTACTTC. This encodes CASSQDWSLTGGRGIQYF.

This chain connects TRBV6-1 to TRBJ2-1; a possible D gene is TRBD2 (5 bases). Looked up from germline, CDR1 is MNHNS and CDR2 is SASEGT. The germline V and J ends were trimmed by 6 bases and 6 bases, with 21 bases remaining between them. The CDR3 loop spans 16 amino acids. The CDR3 sequence is CASSQQLLGPGNEQFF. In DNA form, the CDR3 reads TGTGCCAGCAGCCAACAGCTACTAGGTCCGGGCAATGAGCAGTTCTTC.

This clonotype has a count of ten or more. The chain employs TRBV20-1 and TRBJ2-1, with 14 bases aligning to TRBD2. Germline CDR1 DFQATT, CDR2 SNEGSKA (reference sequence). This CDR3 is 16 amino acids long. The V segment lost 5 bases and the J segment 6 bases; nucleotides outside the gene matches: 9. The CDR3 spells CSAEAPGLAGGNEQFF. CDR3 nucleotides: TGCAGTGCTGAAGCCCCAGGACTAGCGGGAGGCAATGAGCAGTTCTTC.

This clonotype was seen many times. The chain uses TRBV2 and TRBJ1-1, with 10 nucleotides matching TRBD1. Trimming at V came to 7 bases and at J to 4 bases, leaving 6 bases not matched to a gene. The CDR3 is 14 amino acids. Germline CDR1 SNHLY, CDR2 FYNNEI. The CDR3 nucleotides read TGTGCCAGCACACTGGGACAGGGGTCCACTGAAGCTTTCTTT. It codes for CASTLGQGSTEAFF.